Sequencing of this TCR beta chain was carried out in a study of blood T cell repertoires in COVID-19. Here immunoSEQ multiplex PCR was the method, and the copy in TCRdb shows in-frame clones only, minus some. This table has 65,000 to 100,000 clones, 70% to 90% appearing once. The CDR3 runs 15 residues. With V trimmed by 3 bases and J by 3 bases, 3 bases remained unmatched. Germline V gene sequence: CDR1 SGHRS, CDR2 YFSETQ. The sample comprised peripheral blood. The chain joins TRBV5-1 to TRBJ1-4, with 9 positions matching TRBD1. The clonotype was recovered from a woman of 80 years or more with acute or convalescent COVID-19. CDR3 coding DNA: TGCGCCAGCAGCTCCTACAGGGGGCCTAATGAAAAACTGTTTTTT. This gives the protein CASSSYRGPNEKLFF.